The following is a T cell receptor (beta chain) sequence with its context. These data originate in a study of blood T cells in healthy people across ages. PCR was performed a second time for about 7 to 11 cycles using a sample-barcoded 5' primer and a J-beta primer mix. TCRdb redid the calling of the 5' RACE reads with MiXCR, one entry per CDR3 protein. The repertoire consists of 1.5 million to 2 million distinct CDR3 sequences, with around 40% occurring once and the leading ten covering roughly 23%. With 0 bases clipped from V and 8 bases from J, the junction kept 9 bases outside the gene matches. The CDR3 loop spans 15 amino acids. Germline CDR1 and CDR2: SGDLS and YYNGEE.

Sequences were obtained from blood. This receptor was taken from a human donor in good health. The genes are TRBV9 and TRBJ1-2; 8 positions agree with TRBD1. The CDR3 protein is CASSVEARTGIGYTF. Written as DNA, the CDR3 is TGTGCCAGCAGCGTAGAGGCAAGGACAGGGATCGGCTACACCTTC.